The 28 T cell receptor beta chains below were found in one sample sequenced in a study of Graves' ophthalmopathy and Graves' hyperthyroidism. RNA transcripts yielded amplified TCR beta CDR3 regions. An initial RT-PCR round employing HTBI primers preceded a second-round multiplex PCR. TCRdb redid the calling of the multiplex PCR reads with MiXCR, one entry per CDR3 protein. The data contain approximately 380,000 distinct CDR3 sequences, about 21% of them singletons. Material: peripheral blood. The receptors stem from a woman aged 18-35 years with stable Graves' hyperthyroidism.

The chain recombines TRBV4-1 with TRBJ2-2; 9 positions agree with TRBD2. The CDR3 runs to 18 residues. Losses at the gene ends were 5 bases for V and 0 bases for J; bases not matched to a gene: 10. CDR1 is MGHRA and CDR2 is YSYEKL in the germline V gene. Here the CDR3 reads CASSYKRPSGANTGELFF. The CDR3, as DNA: TGCGCCAGCAGCTACAAGAGGCCTAGCGGGGCGAACACCGGGGAGCTGTTTTTT.

This clonotype showed up just a few times. V is TRBV13 and J is TRBJ1-5, with D unclear. The germline V gene has CDR1 PRHDT and CDR2 FYEKMQ (reference sequence). CDR3 length equals 15 residues. The ends were cut back, 0 bases at V and 6 bases at J, with 12 bases in the middle. CDR3 protein: CASSLGSGRGQPQHF. In nucleotides, the CDR3 is TGTGCCAGCAGCTTAGGCTCGGGCCGGGGTCAGCCCCAGCATTTT.

In this sample, this clonotype turned up many times. This CDR3 reads CASSYSTGGVDGYTF. In nucleotides, the CDR3 is TGTGCCAGCAGTTACTCGACAGGGGGCGTAGACGGCTACACCTTC. This sequence joins TRBV6-5 and TRBJ1-2; TRBD1 aligns across 10 bases. In germline, CDR1 is MNHEY, CDR2 SVGAGI. J was trimmed by 8 bases and V by 0 bases; bases with no gene match: 6. This CDR3 is 15 amino acids long.

Many counts were recorded for this clonotype. CDR3 bases: TGTGCCAGCAGTTGGAGGGGCAGCTCTGGAAACACCATATATTTT. This gives the protein CASSWRGSSGNTIYF. The genes are TRBV28 and TRBJ1-3, with D perhaps TRBD1 (5 bases). The V and J ends lost 4 bases and 0 bases respectively, with 10 bases between them. Germline V gives CDR1 MDHEN, CDR2 SYDVKM. This CDR3 has 15 amino acids.

This clonotype was found many times. V and J are TRBV7-9 and TRBJ2-7; TRBD1 matches at 9 bases. Germline CDR1 and CDR2: SEHNR and FQNEAQ (reference sequence). The J segment lost 5 bases and the V segment lost 2 bases, leaving 7 bases of the junction unmatched. The CDR3 extends over 15 amino acids. The CDR3 bases are TGTGCCAGCAGCTTAACAGGGGGCGAGCCCGACGAGCAGTACTTC. The encoded protein is CASSLTGGEPDEQYF. Filled out from reference TRBV7-9 and TRBJ2-7, the complete variable domain reads DTGVSQNPRHKITKRGQNVTFRCDPISEHNRLYWYRQTLGQGPEFLTYFQNEAQLEKSRLLSDRFSAERPKGSFSTLEIQRTEQGDSAMYLCASSLTGGEPDEQYFGPGTRLTVT.

This clonotype was recorded many times. V and J are TRBV20-1 and TRBJ2-5, with D tentatively TRBD1 (5 bases). From germline, CDR1 is DFQATT and CDR2 SNEGSKA (reference sequence). V lost 3 bases and J lost 4, with 9 bases in between. The CDR3 consists of 12 residues. CDR3 residues: CSASGRAETQYF. The CDR3 DNA sequence: TGCAGTGCTAGTGGCAGGGCAGAGACCCAGTACTTC.

This clonotype has a count of ten or more. The CDR3 is CATFDSTGVSVTF. The CDR3 DNA reads as TGTGCCACATTCGACAGTACTGGAGTTTCGGTCACCTTC. The rearrangement uses TRBV6-5 and TRBJ1-2, with a weak D call TRBD1 (5 bases). The CDR3 sequence is 13 residues long. V dropped 10 bases and J dropped 13 bases, with 25 bases sitting between them. The germline CDR1 and CDR2 sequences are MNHEY and SVGAGI.

The table lists this clonotype with many counts. DNA of the CDR3: TGTGCCAGCAGACTACAGGGGGCCAACTATGGCTACACCTTC. It translates to CASRLQGANYGYTF. The V gene is TRBV12-3 or TRBV12-4, the J gene TRBJ1-2, with 9 bases fitting TRBD1. The J segment lost 2 bases and the V segment lost 6 bases, leaving 4 bases of the junction unmatched. This CDR3 has 14 amino acids.

This clonotype appeared many times. V gene TRBV6-1 combines with J gene TRBJ1-5; D may be TRBD1 (6 bases). V was trimmed by 3 bases and J by 5 bases, leaving 11 bases between them. Germline V gene lookup returns CDR1 MNHNS and CDR2 SASEGT. The CDR3 is made up of 14 amino acids. CDR3 in amino acids: CASSDGQKYQPQHF. In nucleotides, the CDR3 is TGTGCCAGCAGTGATGGACAGAAGTATCAGCCCCAGCATTTT.

This clonotype was seen many times. This chain connects TRBV15 to TRBJ1-2; D unclear. The CDR3 length is 14 residues. Between the trimmed V and J ends, which lost 0 bases and 4 bases, there was a span of 9 bases. The germline gives CDR1 LNHNV, CDR2 YYDKDF (reference sequence). The CDR3 sequence is CATSREDGTYGYTF. CDR3 DNA sequence: TGTGCCACCAGCAGAGAGGACGGAACCTATGGCTACACCTTC.

This clonotype was found many times. V is TRBV6-5 and J is TRBJ2-7; 7 bases line up with TRBD1. Germline V gives CDR1 MNHEY, CDR2 SVGAGI. V lost 6 bases to trimming and J lost 0 bases; unmatched junction nucleotides: 2. This CDR3 region has 13 residues. In DNA form, the CDR3 reads TGTGCCAGCAGGACAGGGTCCTCCTACGAGCAGTACTTC. Translation gives CASRTGSSYEQYF.

This clonotype has ten or more counts. The V call is TRBV28, the J call TRBJ1-1; 8 bases line up with TRBD1. CDR1 is MDHEN and CDR2 is SYDVKM in the germline V gene. The CDR3 is made up of 15 amino acids. J lost 0 bases, V lost 6 bases, and 6 bases had no gene match. In DNA form, the CDR3 reads TGTGCCAGCAGAGGTCCGGGACAGGTGAACACTGAAGCTTTCTTT. It encodes CASRGPGQVNTEAFF.

The sample holds many counts of this clonotype. The chain combines TRBV2 with TRBJ1-1; the D is unclear. V was trimmed by 5 bases and J by 3 bases, leaving 13 bases between them. Looked up from germline, CDR1 is SNHLY and CDR2 is FYNNEI. This CDR3 has 14 amino acids. As DNA, the CDR3 is TGTGCCAGCAGTCCCCGGACCCTGGACACTGAAGCTTTCTTT. Translating it yields CASSPRTLDTEAFF.

This clonotype has a count of ten or more. The gene calls are TRBV28 and TRBJ1-1; 7 nucleotides align to TRBD1. The CDR3 has 15 amino acids. CDR1 and CDR2 from the germline V gene are MDHEN and SYDVKM. The V and J ends lost 5 bases and 7 bases, in that order; junction bases with no gene match: 13. The CDR3 spells CASSPRQGGAVEAFF. CDR3 nucleotide sequence: TGTGCCAGCAGTCCCCGACAGGGAGGAGCAGTTGAAGCTTTCTTT.

The CDR3 here is CASSKGTGNLHEQYF. CDR3 bases: TGTGCCAGCAGTAAAGGGACAGGGAATCTCCACGAGCAGTACTTC. The chain is built from TRBV6-2 or TRBV6-3 and TRBJ2-7; 9 bases align to TRBD1. The V gene's germline CDR1 is MNHEY and CDR2 SVGEGT. The CDR3 totals 15 residues. V trimming: 5 bases; J trimming: 5 bases; junction bases outside the gene matches: 10.

This clonotype was recorded many times. The V gene is TRBV15, the J gene TRBJ1-1, with 7 nucleotides matching TRBD1. Per germline, CDR1 LNHNV and CDR2 YYDKDF (reference sequence). The CDR3 runs to 14 residues. With V trimmed by 4 bases and J by 4 bases, 6 bases remained unmatched. The CDR3 loop reads CATSKTGWVTEAFF. In DNA form, the CDR3 reads TGTGCCACCAGCAAGACAGGGTGGGTCACTGAAGCTTTCTTT.

With regard to this clonotype: Just one base apart from a much larger clone, this may be a read error. The rearrangement joins TRBV25-1 to TRBJ2-4; tentatively, D is TRBD1 or TRBD2 (5 bases each). This CDR3 is 14 amino acids long. V gave up 1 base and J gave up 3 bases, with 7 bases separating them. Germline V lookup: CDR1 MGHDK, CDR2 SYGVNS. For the CDR3, the DNA is TGTGCCAGCAGTGAATGGGGGAGCAAAAACATTCAGTACTTC. Residues: CASSEWGSKNIQYF.

Ten or more counts support this clonotype. This sequence joins TRBV7-6 and TRBJ2-2, with no clear D. Looked up from germline, CDR1 is SGHVS and CDR2 is FNYEAQ. Trimming took 1 base from V and 6 from J, leaving 12 bases between them. The CDR3 is 15 residues long. CDR3 in amino acids: CASSLGLGGPGELFF. For the CDR3, the DNA is TGTGCCAGCAGCTTAGGTTTAGGCGGACCCGGGGAGCTGTTTTTT.

This clonotype occurred many times. The chain combines TRBV13 with TRBJ1-1; possible D gene TRBD1, 5 bases. This CDR3 region has 13 residues. V was shortened by 7 bases and J by 2 bases, with 11 bases between the two germline ends. Germline V CDR1 and CDR2: PRHDT, FYEKMQ (reference sequence). CDR3 bases: TGTGCCAGCACCGGGGACGAAAACACTGAAGCTTTCTTT. This codes for CASTGDENTEAFF.

The CDR3 is CASSTGIRRQAFF. The CDR3 bases are TGTGCCAGTAGTACCGGAATACGGAGGCAAGCTTTCTTT. The chain has TRBV19 and TRBJ1-1, with D unresolved. CDR3 length: 13 amino acids. Germline V gene data show CDR1 as LNHDA and CDR2 as SQIVND (reference sequence). Trimming cost V 4 bases and J 9 bases, with 15 bases left between them.

This clonotype was observed a handful of times. The CDR3 reads CASSLFAGELFF. CDR3 nucleotide sequence: TGTGCCAGCAGCTTATTTGCCGGGGAGCTGTTTTTT. V gene TRBV7-3 combines with J gene TRBJ2-2; no firm D call. The CDR3 extends over 12 amino acids. Trimming took off 2 bases at V and 6 bases at J, with 4 bases between the two ends. CDR1 and CDR2 (germline): SGHTA, FQGTGA.

This clonotype was seen at least ten times. This rearrangement joins TRBV20-1 to TRBJ1-1, with a tentative D call TRBD1 (5 bases). The ends were cut back, 3 bases at V and 0 bases at J, with 11 bases in the middle. This CDR3 has 14 amino acids. Germline V gives CDR1 DFQATT, CDR2 SNEGSKA (reference sequence). For the CDR3, the DNA is TGCAGTGCTAGTCCCGGGACTATGAACACTGAAGCTTTCTTT. This encodes CSASPGTMNTEAFF.

This clonotype was found many times. The V gene is TRBV12-5, the J gene TRBJ1-2; D is perhaps TRBD1 (5 bases). V was trimmed by 7 bases and J by 1 base, leaving 10 bases between them. The CDR3 runs 13 residues. The V gene's germline CDR1 is LGHNT and CDR2 FRNRAP. The CDR3: CASALTDNYGYTF. The CDR3 region has the DNA TGTGCTAGTGCTCTGACAGATAACTATGGCTACACCTTC.

This clonotype showed up many times. The junction departs from the called germline gene at one end, perhaps through a read error. The chain uses TRBV12-3 or TRBV12-4 and TRBJ2-2; D is undetermined. The CDR3 is 13 amino acids. The CDR3 reads CASSLAATGELFF. CDR3 in DNA: TGTGCCAGCAGCTTAGCAGCAACCGGGGAGCTGTTTTTT.

This rearrangement joins TRBV6-2 or TRBV6-3 to TRBJ2-7, with unresolved D. Per the germline V gene, CDR1 is MNHEY and CDR2 is SVGEGT. Trimming removed 8 bases at V and 6 bases at J, with 17 bases between. The CDR3 loop spans 13 amino acids. This chain's CDR3 is CASRDPSSGEQYF. CDR3 nucleotide sequence: TGTGCCAGCCGCGACCCGTCCTCTGGCGAGCAGTACTTC.

The sample holds a few counts of this clonotype. This CDR3 reads CASSPGLAIRPVETQYF. The DNA for the CDR3 is TGTGCCAGCAGTCCGGGACTAGCGATACGGCCCGTGGAGACCCAGTACTTC. V and J are TRBV12-3 or TRBV12-4 and TRBJ2-5; 10 bases match TRBD2. The ends lost 5 bases at V and 5 bases at J; junction bases unmatched: 14. The CDR3 consists of 17 residues.

This clonotype was recorded at least ten times. The gene calls are TRBV19 and TRBJ1-1, with D possibly TRBD1 on 5 matching bases. The V and J ends lost 6 bases and 3 bases respectively, with 8 bases between them. The germline CDR1 and CDR2 sequences are LNHDA and SQIVND (reference sequence). The CDR3 totals 12 residues. In nucleotides, the CDR3 is TGTGCCAGTAGCGCGGGGGACACTGAAGCTTTCTTT. Its protein product is CASSAGDTEAFF.

The V and J genes are TRBV6-5 and TRBJ1-2; tentative D call: TRBD1 (5 bases). The germline V gene encodes CDR1 MNHEY and CDR2 SVGAGI. V lost 0 bases and J lost 3, with 8 bases in between. The length of the CDR3 is 14 residues. The CDR3 sequence: CASSYSQGYYGYTF. CDR3 bases: TGTGCCAGCAGTTACTCCCAGGGTTACTATGGCTACACCTTC.